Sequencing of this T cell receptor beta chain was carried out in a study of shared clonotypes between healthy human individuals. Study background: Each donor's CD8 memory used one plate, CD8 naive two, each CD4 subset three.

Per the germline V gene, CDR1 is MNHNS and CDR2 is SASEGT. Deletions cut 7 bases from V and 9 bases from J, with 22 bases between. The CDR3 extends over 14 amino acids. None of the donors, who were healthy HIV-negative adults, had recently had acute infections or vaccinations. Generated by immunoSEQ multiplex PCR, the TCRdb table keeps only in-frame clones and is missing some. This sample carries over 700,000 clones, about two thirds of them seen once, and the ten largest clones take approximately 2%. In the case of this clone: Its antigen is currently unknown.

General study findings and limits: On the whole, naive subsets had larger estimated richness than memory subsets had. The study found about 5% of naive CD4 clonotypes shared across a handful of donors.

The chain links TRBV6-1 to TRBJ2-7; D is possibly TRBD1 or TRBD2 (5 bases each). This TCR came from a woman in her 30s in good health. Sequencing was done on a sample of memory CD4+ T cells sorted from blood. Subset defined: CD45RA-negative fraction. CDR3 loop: CASTRDRATSRQYF. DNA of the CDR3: TGTGCCAGCACTAGGGACCGAGCTACGTCCAGGCAGTACTTC.